Each of the 4 T cell receptor beta chains below was sequenced from the same sample in a study of cytomegalovirus exposure and HLA in healthy donors. The study ran its PCR with 60 Vbeta and 13 Jbeta primers. Sequencing was performed with immunoSEQ multiplex PCR; in TCRdb, only in-frame clones are kept and a portion is missing. The data contain about 160,000 clones, 80% to 90% of them singletons. The specimen was PBMCs. These receptors originate from a woman aged 25 to 39 in good health and CMV-seropositive.

This clone came up a few times. V gene TRBV7-3 combines with J gene TRBJ2-1, with 14 bases matching TRBD2. This CDR3 spans 17 amino acids. Germline loops: CDR1 SGHTA, CDR2 FQGTGA. Trimming cost V 5 bases and J 8 bases; bases outside gene matches: 11. For the CDR3, the DNA is TGTGCCAGCAGCCCCGGACTAGCGGGGGGCTCCGGGGATGAGCAGTTCTTC. It is translated as CASSPGLAGGSGDEQFF. The whole variable domain, remainder taken from reference TRBV7-3 and TRBJ2-1, is GAGVSQTPSNKVTEKGKYVELRCDPISGHTALYWYRQSLGQGPEFLIYFQGTGAADDSGLPNDRFFAVRPEGSVSTLKIQRTERGDSAVYLCASSPGLAGGSGDEQFFGPGTRLTVL.

The J gene is TRBJ1-1, the V gene TRBV12-5; 7 nucleotides match TRBD1. The CDR3 loop spans 17 amino acids. Germline loops: CDR1 LGHNT, CDR2 FRNRAP. The junction had 14 bases not matched to a gene; V was cut back by 0 bases and J by 7 bases. The CDR3 reads CASGLVLSQGSQVEAFF. CDR3 nucleotides: TGTGCTAGTGGTTTGGTGTTATCACAGGGGTCCCAGGTTGAAGCTTTCTTT.

The chain has TRBV7-7 and TRBJ2-7; D is perhaps TRBD1 (7 bases). The germline V gene encodes CDR1 SSHAT and CDR2 FNYEAQ (reference sequence). The V end lost 5 bases, the J end lost 2 bases, and 13 bases lay between the germline ends. CDR3 length: 14 residues. The CDR3 sequence is CASSPRDRAYEQYF. The CDR3 nucleotides are TGTGCCAGCAGCCCGCGGGACAGAGCCTACGAGCAGTACTTC.

This chain uses TRBV5-1 with TRBJ1-3; D is unclear. The CDR3 totals 14 residues. From germline, CDR1 is SGHRS and CDR2 YFSETQ. The germline V and J ends were trimmed by 0 bases and 4 bases, with 8 bases remaining between them. The CDR3 here is CASSLAGYGNTIYF. The CDR3 DNA sequence: TGCGCCAGCAGCTTGGCGGGGTACGGAAACACCATATATTTT.